A single sample is the source of the 26 T cell receptor beta chains below, sequenced in a study of blood T cell repertoires in COVID-19. Method: immunoSEQ multiplex PCR; TCRdb's copy keeps in-frame clones and lacks some. There are some 70,000 clones in the sample; around 86% occur only once, and roughly 8.8% lies in the top ten. What was sequenced was peripheral blood. All receptors come from a man younger than 45 with acute or convalescent COVID-19.

This clone was detected only once. This rearrangement joins TRBV27 to TRBJ1-6; the D is unclear. Germline V lookup: CDR1 MNHEY, CDR2 SMNVEV (reference sequence). V dropped 5 bases and J dropped 7 bases, with 9 bases sitting between them. This CDR3 contains 13 residues. The CDR3, as DNA: TGTGCCAGCAGTACGGGTCCAAATTCACCCCTCCACTTT. Its translation is CASSTGPNSPLHF.

V and J are TRBV10-2 and TRBJ1-2; no firm D call. In germline, CDR1 is WSHSY, CDR2 SAAADI. V lost 1 base to trimming and J lost 4 bases, with 13 bases between them. The CDR3 has 15 residues. CDR3 DNA: TGCGCCAGCAGTGAGTGGAGCGGTCTCTCCTATGGCTACACCTTC. Its protein product is CASSEWSGLSYGYTF.

A single count supports this clone. The rearrangement joins TRBV6-6 to TRBJ1-2, with TRBD1 as a possible D gene (5 bases). The V and J ends lost 0 bases and 5 bases respectively, with 16 bases between them. CDR1 MNHNY and CDR2 SVGAGI come from the germline V gene (reference sequence). This CDR3 is built from 16 residues. In DNA, the CDR3 is TGTGCCAGCAGTTACTCACTCGTCCCAGGGCGGTATGGCTACACCTTC. This codes for CASSYSLVPGRYGYTF.

This clone was observed a few times. The chain couples TRBV4-1 to TRBJ1-2; 7 bases map to TRBD1. Trimming cost V 1 base and J 8 bases; bases outside gene matches: 7. Germline assignment: CDR1 MGHRA and CDR2 YSYEKL. This CDR3 spans 14 amino acids. CDR3 region: CASSQVGQLLGYTF. In nucleotides, the CDR3 is TGCGCCAGCAGCCAAGTGGGACAGTTGTTAGGCTACACCTTC.

The V and J genes are TRBV2 and TRBJ2-3, with a possible D match to TRBD2 (6 bases). V gave up 3 bases and J gave up 2 bases, with 6 bases separating them. Germline V gene sequence: CDR1 SNHLY, CDR2 FYNNEI. The CDR3 covers 13 residues. This chain's CDR3 is CASSEDYTDTQYF. The CDR3 DNA reads as TGTGCCAGCAGTGAGGACTACACAGATACGCAGTATTTT.

The V and J genes are TRBV5-1 and TRBJ1-4; no clear D gene. With 3 bases removed from V and 0 bases from J, the gap between germline ends came to 6 bases. The germline gives CDR1 SGHRS, CDR2 YFSETQ. The CDR3 is made up of 14 amino acids. The CDR3 reads CASSSDSTNEKLFF. DNA of the CDR3: TGCGCCAGCAGCTCAGACTCAACTAATGAAAAACTGTTTTTT.

The gene calls are TRBV5-1 and TRBJ2-1; TRBD2 is a possible D gene (5 bases). Germline CDR1 and CDR2: SGHRS and YFSETQ. Trimming pared 7 bases from V and 0 bases from J, leaving 11 bases between. This CDR3 is built from 14 residues. The CDR3 loop reads CASSTRSSYNEQFF. CDR3 in DNA: TGCGCCAGCTCCACTAGAAGCTCCTACAATGAGCAGTTCTTC.

The V and J genes are TRBV14 and TRBJ2-1; the D gene is possibly TRBD2 (5 bases). Trimming took off 2 bases at V and 2 bases at J, with 7 bases between the two ends. This CDR3 has 14 amino acids. The germline V gene encodes CDR1 SGHDN and CDR2 FVKESK. The CDR3 loop is CASSQQEAYNEQFF. The DNA of the CDR3 is TGTGCCAGCAGCCAACAGGAGGCCTACAATGAGCAGTTCTTC.

The chain uses TRBV7-9 and TRBJ2-2; no clear D. Germline-derived CDR1 and CDR2 are SEHNR and FQNEAQ (reference sequence). Deletions cut 2 bases from V and 5 bases from J, with 6 bases between. CDR3 length: 13 amino acids. The CDR3 sequence is CASSLIGTGELFF. CDR3 bases: TGTGCCAGCAGCTTAATCGGGACCGGGGAGCTGTTTTTT.

This rearrangement joins TRBV6-2 or TRBV6-3 to TRBJ2-7; 7 positions match TRBD1. CDR1 and CDR2 (germline): MNHEY, SVGEGT. The CDR3 length is 16 residues. Trimming cost V 4 bases and J 7 bases; bases outside gene matches: 16. The chain's CDR3 is CASSSPLSDRAWEQYF. CDR3 in DNA: TGTGCCAGCAGTTCCCCTCTGTCCGACAGGGCTTGGGAGCAGTACTTC.

The chain uses TRBV6-5 and TRBJ2-1, with TRBD2 matching over 11 bases. V shed 5 bases, J shed 7 bases, and the junction held 1 base outside the gene matches. Germline CDR1 reads MNHEY; CDR2 reads SVGAGI. The CDR3 totals 13 residues. The CDR3 nucleotides are TGTGCCAGCAGTCTAGCGGGGGGAAATGAGCAGTTCTTC. Translation: CASSLAGGNEQFF.

This clone has just one count. J is TRBJ2-6 and V is TRBV6-4; D is possibly TRBD1 (5 bases). Per germline, CDR1 MRHNA and CDR2 SNTAGT. Deletions cut 4 bases from V and 0 bases from J, with 10 bases between. The CDR3 is 16 amino acids. As DNA, the CDR3 is TGTGCCAGCAGTGCCCAGGGCCCCTCTGGGGCCAACGTCCTGACTTTC. Its translation is CASSAQGPSGANVLTF.

Details on this clone: This sample includes further DNA sequences coding for the same CDR3. The chain recombines TRBV6-5 with TRBJ2-5; maybe TRBD2 (6 bases). Germline values: CDR1 MNHEY, CDR2 SVGAGI. Trimming took 5 bases from V and 4 from J, leaving 8 bases between them. The CDR3 extends over 12 amino acids. In DNA, the CDR3 is TGTGCCAGCAGTCGGGGGAGAGAGACCCAGTACTTC. Encoded protein: CASSRGRETQYF.

The gene calls are TRBV7-2 and TRBJ2-7, with a possible D match to TRBD2 (7 bases). Looked up from germline, CDR1 is SGHTA and CDR2 is FQGNSA. The CDR3 has 14 residues. V dropped 2 bases and J dropped 2 bases, with 10 bases sitting between them. The CDR3 DNA follows: TGTGCCAGCAGCTTATACGGGGGGCCCTACGAGCAGTACTTC. It yields the protein CASSLYGGPYEQYF.

CDR3 in DNA: TGTGCCAGCGGACCCGGGACTGACAATGAGCAGTTCTTC. This codes for CASGPGTDNEQFF. This chain connects TRBV2 to TRBJ2-1, with a possible D match to TRBD2 (6 bases). V was trimmed by 8 bases and J by 5 bases, leaving 13 bases between them. The CDR3 has 13 amino acids. The V gene's germline CDR1 is SNHLY and CDR2 FYNNEI.

The chain employs TRBV5-1 and TRBJ1-1; TRBD1 agrees at 8 bases. Germline V lookup: CDR1 SGHRS, CDR2 YFSETQ. CDR3 size: 15 residues. V trimming: 1 base; J trimming: 1 base; junction bases outside the gene matches: 3. This CDR3 is CASSLRGQENTEAFF. DNA for the CDR3: TGCGCCAGCAGCTTGAGGGGACAGGAGAACACTGAAGCTTTCTTT.

This chain connects TRBV5-6 to TRBJ1-1; D might be TRBD1 (6 bases). The V end was cut by 2 bases, the J end by 0 bases, with 8 bases between. The CDR3 has 14 amino acids. From germline, CDR1 is SGHDT and CDR2 YYEEEE. CDR3 nucleotides: TGTGCCAGCAGCTTCCCAGGGGTGAACACTGAAGCTTTCTTT. Translated: CASSFPGVNTEAFF.

This clone was detected only once. V is TRBV5-6 and J is TRBJ2-7; TRBD2 matches at 8 bases. The germline CDR1 and CDR2 sequences are SGHDT and YYEEEE. With 3 bases clipped from V and 4 bases from J, the junction kept 12 bases outside the gene matches. The CDR3 is made up of 16 amino acids. The CDR3 spells CASSSGTSGLAYEQYF. CDR3 bases: TGTGCCAGCAGCTCCGGGACGTCAGGACTAGCTTACGAGCAGTACTTC.

This clone was seen a single time. Other nucleotide sequences in the sample specify the same CDR3. J is TRBJ1-1 and V is TRBV6-5; no clear D. With 2 bases removed from V and 2 bases from J, the gap between germline ends came to 6 bases. The CDR3 consists of 13 residues. Germline assignment: CDR1 MNHEY and CDR2 SVGAGI. CDR3 protein: CASSYRTNTEAFF. CDR3 in DNA: TGTGCCAGCAGTTACAGAACTAACACTGAAGCTTTCTTT.

V gene TRBV18 combines with J gene TRBJ2-2, with TRBD2 matching 9 bases. The junction had 7 bases not matched to a gene; V was cut back by 10 bases and J by 4 bases. The V gene's germline CDR1 is KGHSH and CDR2 LQKENI. The CDR3 covers 14 residues. CDR3 sequence: CATVGLAATGELFF. The CDR3 DNA reads TGTGCCACCGTGGGACTAGCAGCCACCGGGGAGCTGTTTTTT.

The chain uses TRBV6-1 and TRBJ2-5, with 12 positions matching TRBD2. The germline V gene encodes CDR1 MNHNS and CDR2 SASEGT. The ends lost 0 bases at V and 6 bases at J; junction bases unmatched: 11. The length of the CDR3 is 18 residues. The CDR3 nucleotides read TGTGCCAGCAGTGAAGCACTAAGCCTAGCGGGAGGGAGAAAGACCCAGTACTTC. This translates into CASSEALSLAGGRKTQYF.

This chain uses TRBV5-4 with TRBJ2-3; D ambiguous. Trimming removed 5 bases from V and 0 bases from J, with 7 bases in between. The germline V gene encodes CDR1 SGHNT and CDR2 YYREEE (reference sequence). The CDR3 consists of 13 residues. CDR3 sequence: CASRWASTDTQYF. Here the CDR3 DNA reads TGTGCCAGCAGGTGGGCTAGCACAGATACGCAGTATTTT.

The chain recombines TRBV3-1 (or the pseudogene TRBV3-2) with TRBJ2-2; the match to TRBD2 covers 8 bases. The V gene end was trimmed by 1 base and the J gene end by 5 bases; junction bases not matched to a gene: 0. This CDR3 comprises 14 residues. CDR1 and CDR2 from the germline V gene are LGHDT and YNNKEL (reference sequence). CDR3 DNA sequence: TGTGCCAGCAGCCAAGGCGGGAGGACCGGGGAGCTGTTTTTT. This sequence encodes CASSQGGRTGELFF.

The CDR3 bases are TGTGCCAGCAGTACGGACAGGGCATCCTACAATGAGCAGTTCTTC. Translation: CASSTDRASYNEQFF. J is TRBJ2-1 and V is TRBV9; 8 nucleotides match TRBD1. The ends lost 5 bases at V and 1 base at J; junction bases unmatched: 5. Germline lookup yields CDR1 SGDLS and CDR2 YYNGEE. The CDR3 length is 15 residues.

The J gene is TRBJ2-6, the V gene TRBV5-5, with TRBD1 matching 10 bases. This CDR3 is 18 amino acids long. The germline V gene has CDR1 SGHKS and CDR2 YYEKEE (reference sequence). J was trimmed by 4 bases and V by 4 bases; bases with no gene match: 11. The CDR3: CASSPRWTGGEGANVLTF. In nucleotides, the CDR3 is TGTGCCAGCAGCCCTCGTTGGACAGGGGGTGAAGGGGCCAACGTCCTGACTTTC.

The V and J genes are TRBV5-1 and TRBJ1-4; D is unclear. V lost 3 bases and J lost 0, with 6 bases in between. CDR3 length: 14 amino acids. In germline, CDR1 is SGHRS, CDR2 YFSETQ. The DNA for the CDR3 is TGCGCCAGCAGCTCCTCAGCAACTAATGAAAAACTGTTTTTT. Translation: CASSSSATNEKLFF.